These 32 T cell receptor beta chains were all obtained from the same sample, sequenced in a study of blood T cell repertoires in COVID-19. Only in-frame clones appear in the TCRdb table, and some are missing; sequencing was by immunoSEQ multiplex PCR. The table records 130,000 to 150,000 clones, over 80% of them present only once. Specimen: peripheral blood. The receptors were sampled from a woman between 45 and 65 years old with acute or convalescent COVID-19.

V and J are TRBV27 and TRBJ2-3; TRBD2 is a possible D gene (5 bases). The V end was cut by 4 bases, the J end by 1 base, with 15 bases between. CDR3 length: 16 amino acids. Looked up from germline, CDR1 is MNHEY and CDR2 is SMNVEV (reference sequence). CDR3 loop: CASSSGWVLGTDTQYF. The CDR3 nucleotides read TGTGCCAGCAGTTCGGGGTGGGTCCTCGGCACAGATACGCAGTATTTT.

The CDR3 DNA sequence: TGTGCCAGCACCCCCGGACAGGAGAATGGGGAGCTGTTTTTT. This sequence encodes CASTPGQENGELFF. The chain recombines TRBV28 with TRBJ2-2; TRBD1 matches at 7 bases. The germline V gene encodes CDR1 MDHEN and CDR2 SYDVKM. The CDR3 has 14 amino acids. Unmatched junction bases numbered 10, after V lost 7 bases and J lost 8 bases.

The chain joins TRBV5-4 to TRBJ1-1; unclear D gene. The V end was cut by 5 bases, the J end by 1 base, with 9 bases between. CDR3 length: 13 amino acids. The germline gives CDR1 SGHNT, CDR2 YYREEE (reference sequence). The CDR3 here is CASSLARNTEAFF. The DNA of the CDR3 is TGTGCCAGCAGTTTAGCACGGAACACTGAAGCTTTCTTT.

The DNA for the CDR3 is TGTGCCAGTAGGGGTACCGGGACAGGGTTCAGAGGGGCTTTCTTT. It translates to CASRGTGTGFRGAFF. V usage is TRBV19 and J usage is TRBJ1-1; TRBD1 agrees at 9 bases. Germline CDR1 reads LNHDA; CDR2 reads SQIVND (reference sequence). V dropped 6 bases and J dropped 11; count of bases not matched to a gene: 16. The CDR3 consists of 15 residues.

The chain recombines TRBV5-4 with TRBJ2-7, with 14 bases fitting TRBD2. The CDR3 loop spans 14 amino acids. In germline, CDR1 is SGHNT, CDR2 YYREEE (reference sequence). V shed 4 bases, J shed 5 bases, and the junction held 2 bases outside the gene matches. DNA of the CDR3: TGTGCCAGCAGCCGGACTAGCGGGAGGAACGAGCAGTACTTC. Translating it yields CASSRTSGRNEQYF.

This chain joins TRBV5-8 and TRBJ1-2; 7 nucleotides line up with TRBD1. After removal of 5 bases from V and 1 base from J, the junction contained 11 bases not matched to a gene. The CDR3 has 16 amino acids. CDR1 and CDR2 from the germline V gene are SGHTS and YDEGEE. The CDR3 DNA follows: TGTGCCAGCAGTCCTTGGACAGGACCGAATAACTATGGCTACACCTTC. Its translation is CASSPWTGPNNYGYTF.

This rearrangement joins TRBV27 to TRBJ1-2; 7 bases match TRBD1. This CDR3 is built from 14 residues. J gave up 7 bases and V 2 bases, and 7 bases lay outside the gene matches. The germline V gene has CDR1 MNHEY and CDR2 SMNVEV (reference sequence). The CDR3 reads CASSLRGQGVGYTF. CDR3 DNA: TGTGCCAGCAGTTTAAGAGGGCAGGGGGTTGGCTACACCTTC.

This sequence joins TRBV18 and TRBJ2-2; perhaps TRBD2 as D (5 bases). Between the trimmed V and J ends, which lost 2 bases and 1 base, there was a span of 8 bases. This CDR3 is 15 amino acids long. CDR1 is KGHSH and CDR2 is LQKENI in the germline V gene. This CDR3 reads CASSPTGRNTGELFF. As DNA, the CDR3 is TGTGCCAGCTCACCAACGGGAAGGAACACCGGGGAGCTGTTTTTT. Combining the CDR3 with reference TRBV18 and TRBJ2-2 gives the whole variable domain NAGVMQNPRHLVRRRGQEARLRCSPMKGHSHVYWYRQLPEEGLKFMVYLQKENIIDESGMPKERFSAEFPKEGPSILRIQQVVRGDSAAYFCASSPTGRNTGELFFGEGSRLTVL.

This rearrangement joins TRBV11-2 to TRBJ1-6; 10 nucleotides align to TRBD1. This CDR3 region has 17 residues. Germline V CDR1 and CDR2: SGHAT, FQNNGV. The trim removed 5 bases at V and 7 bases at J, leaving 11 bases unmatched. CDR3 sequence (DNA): TGTGCCAGCAGCCCTCTAGACAGGGGGCGGATGAATTCACCCCTCCACTTT. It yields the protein CASSPLDRGRMNSPLHF.

The DNA for the CDR3 is TGTGCTAGTTCCGGGGTTTCTAGCACAGATACGCAGTATTTT. Its translation: CASSGVSSTDTQYF. J is TRBJ2-3 and V is TRBV12-5, with D tentatively TRBD2 (5 bases). CDR3 size: 14 residues. Germline values: CDR1 LGHNT, CDR2 FRNRAP. The V gene lost 8 bases and the J gene lost 0 bases, with 12 bases spanning the gap.

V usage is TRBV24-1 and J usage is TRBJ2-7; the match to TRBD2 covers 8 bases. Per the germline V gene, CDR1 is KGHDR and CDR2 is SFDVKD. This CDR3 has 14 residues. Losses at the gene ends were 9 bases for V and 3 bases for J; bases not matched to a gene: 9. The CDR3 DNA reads TGTGCCACCGCGGGGGGAACTCGAGTCTACGAGCAGTACTTC. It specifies CATAGGTRVYEQYF.

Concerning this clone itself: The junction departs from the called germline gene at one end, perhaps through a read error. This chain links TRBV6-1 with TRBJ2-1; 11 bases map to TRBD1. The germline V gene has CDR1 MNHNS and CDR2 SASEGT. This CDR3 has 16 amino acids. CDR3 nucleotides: TGTGCCAACAGTGAAGCGGGGACAGGGGGAGCCAATGAGCAGTTCTTC. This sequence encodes CANSEAGTGGANEQFF.

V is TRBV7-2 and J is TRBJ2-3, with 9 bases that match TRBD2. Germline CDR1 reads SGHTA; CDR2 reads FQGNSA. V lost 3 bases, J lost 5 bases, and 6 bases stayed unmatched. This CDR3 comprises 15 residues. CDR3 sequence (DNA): TGTGCCAGCAGCTTCCTAGCGGGAAGTGGAGATACGCAGTATTTT. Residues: CASSFLAGSGDTQYF.

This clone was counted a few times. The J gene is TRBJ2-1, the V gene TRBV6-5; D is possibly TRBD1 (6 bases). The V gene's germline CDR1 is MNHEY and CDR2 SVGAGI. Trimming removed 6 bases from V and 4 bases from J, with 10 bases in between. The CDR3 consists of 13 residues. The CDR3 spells CASSLGQYNEQFF. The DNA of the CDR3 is TGTGCCAGCAGCCTTGGACAGTACAATGAGCAGTTCTTC.

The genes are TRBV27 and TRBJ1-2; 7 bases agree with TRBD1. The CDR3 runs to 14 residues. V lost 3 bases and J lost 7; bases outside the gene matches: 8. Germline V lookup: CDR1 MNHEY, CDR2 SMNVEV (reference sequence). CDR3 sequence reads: CASSFNEGASGYTF. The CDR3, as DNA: TGTGCCAGCAGTTTTAATGAGGGGGCGAGTGGCTACACCTTC.

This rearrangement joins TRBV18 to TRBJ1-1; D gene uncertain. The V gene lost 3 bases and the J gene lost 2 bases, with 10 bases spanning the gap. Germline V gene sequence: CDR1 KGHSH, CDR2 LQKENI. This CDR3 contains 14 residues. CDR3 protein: CASSPLSGNTEAFF. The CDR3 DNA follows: TGTGCCAGCTCACCCTTATCAGGTAACACTGAAGCTTTCTTT.

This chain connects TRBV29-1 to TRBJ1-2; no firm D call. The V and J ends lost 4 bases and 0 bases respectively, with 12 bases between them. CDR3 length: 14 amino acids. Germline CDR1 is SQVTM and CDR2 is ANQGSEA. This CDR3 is CSVGEQSTNYGYTF. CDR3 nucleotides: TGCAGCGTTGGTGAACAGTCAACTAACTATGGCTACACCTTC.

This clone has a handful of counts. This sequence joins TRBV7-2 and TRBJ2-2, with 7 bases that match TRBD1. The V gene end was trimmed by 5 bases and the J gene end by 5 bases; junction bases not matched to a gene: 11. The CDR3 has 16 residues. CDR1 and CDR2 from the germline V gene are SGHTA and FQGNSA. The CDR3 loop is CASSRRTGVGTGELFF. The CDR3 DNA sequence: TGTGCCAGCAGCAGACGAACAGGGGTCGGGACCGGGGAGCTGTTTTTT.

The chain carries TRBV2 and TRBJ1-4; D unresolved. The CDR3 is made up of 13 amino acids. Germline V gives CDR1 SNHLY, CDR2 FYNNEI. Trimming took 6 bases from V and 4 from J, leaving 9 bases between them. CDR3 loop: CASRYSVNEKLFF. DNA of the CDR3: TGTGCCAGCAGGTATTCGGTTAATGAAAAACTGTTTTTT. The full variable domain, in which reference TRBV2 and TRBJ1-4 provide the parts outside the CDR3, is EPEVTQTPSHQVTQMGQEVILRCVPISNHLYFYWYRQILGQKVEFLVSFYNNEISEKSEIFDDQFSVERPDGSNFTLKIRSTKLEDSAMYFCASRYSVNEKLFFGSGTQLSVL.

CDR3 sequence reads: CASSQGLLATNEKLFF. In DNA, the CDR3 is TGTGCCAGCAGCCAAGGACTCCTTGCAACTAATGAAAAACTGTTTTTT. The gene calls are TRBV14 and TRBJ1-4; D uncertain. The CDR3 is 16 residues long. The germline V and J ends were trimmed by 1 base and 0 bases, with 9 bases remaining between them. Germline CDR1 SGHDN, CDR2 FVKESK.

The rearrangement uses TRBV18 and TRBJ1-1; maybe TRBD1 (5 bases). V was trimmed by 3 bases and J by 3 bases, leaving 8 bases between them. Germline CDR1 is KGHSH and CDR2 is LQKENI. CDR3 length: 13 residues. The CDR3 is CASSPQGHTEAFF. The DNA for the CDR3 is TGTGCCAGCTCACCTCAGGGCCACACTGAAGCTTTCTTT.

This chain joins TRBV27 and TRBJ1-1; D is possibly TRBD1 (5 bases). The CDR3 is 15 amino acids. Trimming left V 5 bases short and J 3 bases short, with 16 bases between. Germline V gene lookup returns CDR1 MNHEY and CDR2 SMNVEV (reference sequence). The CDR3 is CASSMGGGAHTEAFF. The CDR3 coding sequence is TGTGCCAGCAGTATGGGTGGAGGGGCGCACACTGAAGCTTTCTTT.

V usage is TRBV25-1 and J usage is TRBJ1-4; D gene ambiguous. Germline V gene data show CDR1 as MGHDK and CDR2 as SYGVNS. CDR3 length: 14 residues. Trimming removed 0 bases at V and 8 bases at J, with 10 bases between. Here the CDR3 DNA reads TGTGCCAGCAGTGAATATGTCCCGGGGGAAAAACTGTTTTTT. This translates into CASSEYVPGEKLFF.

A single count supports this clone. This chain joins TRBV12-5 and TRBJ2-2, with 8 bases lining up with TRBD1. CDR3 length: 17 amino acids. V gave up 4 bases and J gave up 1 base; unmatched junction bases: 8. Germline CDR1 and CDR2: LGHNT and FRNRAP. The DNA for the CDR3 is TGTGCTAGTGGTTCGCCGACAGGGGACTTGAACACCGGGGAGCTGTTTTTT. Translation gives CASGSPTGDLNTGELFF.

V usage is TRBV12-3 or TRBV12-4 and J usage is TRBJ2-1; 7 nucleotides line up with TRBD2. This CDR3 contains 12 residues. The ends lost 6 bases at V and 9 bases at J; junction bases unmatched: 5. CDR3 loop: CASSPSGSEQFF. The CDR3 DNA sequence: TGTGCCAGCAGCCCTAGCGGATCTGAGCAGTTCTTC.

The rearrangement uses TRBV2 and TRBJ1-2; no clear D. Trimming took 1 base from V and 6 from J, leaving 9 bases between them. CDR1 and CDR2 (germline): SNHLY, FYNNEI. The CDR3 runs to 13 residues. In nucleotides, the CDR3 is TGTGCCAGCAGTGAAGATCGGGGTCATGGCTACACCTTC. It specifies CASSEDRGHGYTF.

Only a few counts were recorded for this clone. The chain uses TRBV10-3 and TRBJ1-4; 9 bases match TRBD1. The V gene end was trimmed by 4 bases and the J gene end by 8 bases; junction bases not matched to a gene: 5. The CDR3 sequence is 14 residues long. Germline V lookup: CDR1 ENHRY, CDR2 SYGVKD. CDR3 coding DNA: TGTGCCATCAGTGGAGGGACAGGGAGAGAAAAACTGTTTTTT. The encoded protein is CAISGGTGREKLFF.

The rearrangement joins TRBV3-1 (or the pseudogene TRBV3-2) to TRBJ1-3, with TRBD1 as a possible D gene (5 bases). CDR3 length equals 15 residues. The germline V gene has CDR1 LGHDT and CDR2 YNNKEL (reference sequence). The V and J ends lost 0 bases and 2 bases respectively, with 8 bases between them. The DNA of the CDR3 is TGTGCCAGCAGCCAAGAGGCAGGGACTGGAAACACCATATATTTT. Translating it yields CASSQEAGTGNTIYF.

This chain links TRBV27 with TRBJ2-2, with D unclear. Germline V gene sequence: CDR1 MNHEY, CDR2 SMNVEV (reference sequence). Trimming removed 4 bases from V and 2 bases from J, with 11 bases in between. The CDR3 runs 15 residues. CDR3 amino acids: CASSWAGFNTGELFF. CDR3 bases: TGTGCCAGCAGTTGGGCAGGATTTAACACCGGGGAGCTGTTTTTT.

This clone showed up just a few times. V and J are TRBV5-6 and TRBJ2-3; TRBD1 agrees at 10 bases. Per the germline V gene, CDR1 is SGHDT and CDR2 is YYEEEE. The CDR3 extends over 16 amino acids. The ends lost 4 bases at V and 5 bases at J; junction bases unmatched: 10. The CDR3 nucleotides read TGTGCCAGCAGCCCGACGACAGGGGGCAAGGGAGATACGCAGTATTTT. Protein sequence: CASSPTTGGKGDTQYF.

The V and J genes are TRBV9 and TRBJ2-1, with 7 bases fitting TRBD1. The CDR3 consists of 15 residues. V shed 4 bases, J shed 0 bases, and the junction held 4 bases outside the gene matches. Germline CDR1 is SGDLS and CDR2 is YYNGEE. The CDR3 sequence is CASSHDRDSYNEQFF. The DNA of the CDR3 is TGTGCCAGCAGCCACGACAGGGACTCCTACAATGAGCAGTTCTTC.

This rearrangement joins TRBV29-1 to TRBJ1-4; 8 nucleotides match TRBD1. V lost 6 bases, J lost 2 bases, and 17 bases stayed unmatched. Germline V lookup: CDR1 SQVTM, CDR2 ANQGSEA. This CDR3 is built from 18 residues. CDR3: CSVGTYGQGIYTNEKLFF. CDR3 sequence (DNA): TGCAGCGTCGGCACGTATGGACAGGGTATCTACACTAATGAAAAACTGTTTTTT.